Below, 30 T cell receptor beta chains from the same sample are listed, as sequenced in a study of blood T cell repertoires in COVID-19. TCRdb's table, derived via immunoSEQ multiplex PCR, lists solely in-frame clones and lacks some. This table holds approximately 75,000 clones, more than 65% found once. Input material: peripheral blood. Every receptor here comes from a woman older than 75 with active or convalescent COVID-19.

CDR3 sequence (DNA): TGTGCCAGCAGCTCCCAATCGGGGGCTAGCGGATCAGATACGCAGTATTTT. Protein product: CASSSQSGASGSDTQYF. This chain links TRBV7-9 with TRBJ2-3; possibly TRBD2 for D (7 bases). CDR3 size: 17 residues. Looked up from germline, CDR1 is SEHNR and CDR2 is FQNEAQ (reference sequence). V was clipped by 4 bases and J by 4 bases, with 21 bases between them.

This clone was detected a few times. The chain links TRBV5-1 to TRBJ1-6; D is unresolved. The CDR3 runs to 12 residues. V was clipped by 4 bases and J by 10 bases, with 9 bases between them. CDR1 SGHRS and CDR2 YFSETQ come from the germline V gene. The CDR3 DNA sequence: TGCGCCAGCAGCCCGGAGGGATCACCCCTCCACTTT. As protein: CASSPEGSPLHF.

This sequence joins TRBV24-1 and TRBJ1-2, with D perhaps TRBD1 (5 bases). The germline V gene has CDR1 KGHDR and CDR2 SFDVKD. V was trimmed by 3 bases and J by 10 bases, leaving 14 bases between them. The CDR3 loop spans 13 amino acids. CDR3 nucleotides: TGTGCCACCAGTGATGGGGTCAGGGTGGACTACACCTTC. Translating gives CATSDGVRVDYTF.

The V call is TRBV15, the J call TRBJ1-1; TRBD1 might be the D (5 bases). Looked up from germline, CDR1 is LNHNV and CDR2 is YYDKDF (reference sequence). This CDR3 is built from 13 residues. V lost 8 bases to trimming and J lost 0 bases, with 10 bases between them. In DNA form, the CDR3 reads TGTGCCACCGGAAGGGGTATGAACACTGAAGCTTTCTTT. It yields the protein CATGRGMNTEAFF. The variable domain in full, with the rest retrieved from reference TRBV15 and TRBJ1-1, is DAMVIQNPRYQVTQFGKPVTLSCSQTLNHNVMYWYQQKSSQAPKLLFHYYDKDFNNEADTPDNFQSRRPNTSFCFLDIRSPGLGDTAMYLCATGRGMNTEAFFGQGTRLTVV.

The sample holds one count of this clone. The chain uses TRBV19 and TRBJ2-6, with D hard to call. Germline CDR1 is LNHDA and CDR2 is SQIVND (reference sequence). This CDR3 has 17 residues. V lost 5 bases to trimming and J lost 0 bases, with 14 bases between them. CDR3 residues: CASSLLPVSSGANVLTF. The CDR3 bases are TGTGCCAGTAGTCTCCTTCCCGTGAGCTCTGGGGCCAACGTCCTGACTTTC.

This chain connects TRBV1 to TRBJ1-5; the D call TRBD1 from the table was never checked on the DNA. TRBV1 has pseudogene status. CDR3 length equals 16 residues. The CDR3 DNA follows: TGCACCAGCAGCCAAGGGGGACAGTTTAGCAATCAGCCCCAGCATTTT. Protein product: CTSSQGGQFSNQPQHF.

V and J are TRBV7-9 and TRBJ2-1; D is unresolved. V was clipped by 5 bases and J by 0 bases, with 14 bases between them. Germline-derived CDR1 and CDR2 are SEHNR and FQNEAQ (reference sequence). This CDR3 spans 16 amino acids. The CDR3 sequence is CASSTSMRSSYNEQFF. CDR3 bases: TGTGCCAGCAGCACCTCGATGAGGAGCTCCTACAATGAGCAGTTCTTC.

This clone was counted only a few times. Written as DNA, the CDR3 is TGTGCCAGCTCACCTGGACAGGGCGTTTCCTACAATGAGCAGTTCTTC. Its protein product is CASSPGQGVSYNEQFF. The rearrangement links TRBV18 to TRBJ2-1; 8 nucleotides match TRBD1. The CDR3 spans 16 residues. Germline trimming cut 3 bases from V and 1 base from J; bases unmatched to any gene: 5. The germline V gene has CDR1 KGHSH and CDR2 LQKENI. Drawing the rest from reference TRBV18 and TRBJ2-1, the complete variable domain is NAGVMQNPRHLVRRRGQEARLRCSPMKGHSHVYWYRQLPEEGLKFMVYLQKENIIDESGMPKERFSAEFPKEGPSILRIQQVVRGDSAAYFCASSPGQGVSYNEQFFGPGTRLTVL.

The chain links TRBV4-1 to TRBJ2-7, with TRBD2 as a possible D gene (5 bases). V was pared by 0 bases and J by 9 bases, with 15 bases between. The CDR3 has 14 residues. The germline gives CDR1 MGHRA, CDR2 YSYEKL. CDR3 protein: CASSQEPSRPRQYF. The DNA for the CDR3 is TGCGCCAGCAGCCAAGAACCTAGCCGCCCCCGGCAGTACTTC.

The rearrangement uses TRBV6-2 or TRBV6-3 and TRBJ2-6; 7 positions agree with TRBD1. The CDR3 runs to 18 residues. V shed 5 bases and J 1 base; nucleotides not matched to a gene: 11. CDR1 MNHEY and CDR2 SVGEGT come from the germline V gene. CDR3 in DNA: TGTGCCAGCAGTCTCCGGACAGGACTGATATCTGGGGCCAACGTCCTGACTTTC. This gives the protein CASSLRTGLISGANVLTF.

The J gene is TRBJ1-3, the V gene TRBV7-9; D remains unclear. Germline V gene sequence: CDR1 SEHNR, CDR2 FQNEAQ (reference sequence). The CDR3 spans 14 residues. V was pared by 7 bases and J by 5 bases, with 15 bases between. The CDR3 region is CASKRRDERNTIYF. CDR3 DNA sequence: TGTGCCAGCAAAAGACGGGATGAAAGAAACACCATATATTTT.

V and J are TRBV6-5 and TRBJ2-4; D may be TRBD2 (5 bases). The V and J ends lost 0 bases and 8 bases respectively, with 14 bases between them. The CDR3 is 15 amino acids. CDR1 is MNHEY and CDR2 is SVGAGI in the germline V gene. This CDR3 reads CASSYSIPPGDIQYF. Here the CDR3 DNA reads TGTGCCAGCAGTTACTCGATACCCCCCGGGGACATTCAGTACTTC.

V gene TRBV5-1 combines with J gene TRBJ2-1, with 10 nucleotides matching TRBD2. J was trimmed by 9 bases and V by 4 bases; bases with no gene match: 10. The CDR3 has 15 amino acids. Germline V gives CDR1 SGHRS, CDR2 YFSETQ. The CDR3 region is CASSQSGGAVAEQFF. The CDR3, as DNA: TGCGCCAGCAGCCAGAGCGGGGGGGCGGTGGCTGAGCAGTTCTTC. Based on the CDR3 plus reference TRBV5-1 and TRBJ2-1, the full variable domain is KAGVTQTPRYLIKTRGQQVTLSCSPISGHRSVSWYQQTPGQGLQFLFEYFSETQRNKGNFPGRFSGRQFSNSRSEMNVSTLELGDSALYLCASSQSGGAVAEQFFGPGTRLTVL.

This clone was seen a handful of times. V gene TRBV30 combines with J gene TRBJ1-6; a possible D gene is TRBD1 (6 bases). The CDR3 extends over 13 amino acids. V gave up 4 bases and J gave up 10 bases, with 14 bases separating them. Germline V CDR1 and CDR2: GTSNPN, SVGIG (reference sequence). This chain's CDR3 is CAWKRGFDSPLHF. In DNA form, the CDR3 reads TGTGCCTGGAAGAGGGGGTTCGACTCACCCCTCCACTTT.

The chain links TRBV27 to TRBJ1-5; maybe TRBD1 (5 bases). Germline V gene lookup returns CDR1 MNHEY and CDR2 SMNVEV (reference sequence). This CDR3 region has 14 residues. V was clipped by 3 bases and J by 6 bases, with 12 bases between them. The CDR3 DNA follows: TGTGCCAGCAGTTTTAATCAGGGAACTCAGCCCCAGCATTTT. Translated, it gives CASSFNQGTQPQHF.

The chain is built from TRBV12-3 or TRBV12-4 and TRBJ1-1; D call uncertain. CDR3 size: 12 residues. V lost 5 bases and J lost 4, with 8 bases in between. The CDR3 DNA is TGTGCCAGCAGTGGCTTGCTCACTGAAGCTTTCTTT. Encoded protein: CASSGLLTEAFF.

This clone was counted only a few times. This rearrangement joins TRBV2 to TRBJ1-2; 7 nucleotides align to TRBD1. The length of the CDR3 is 17 residues. V was pared by 6 bases and J by 4 bases, with 17 bases of the junction left unmatched. CDR1 is SNHLY and CDR2 is FYNNEI in the germline V gene. The CDR3 coding sequence is TGTGCCAGCAGAGAGGGAGGAGGAGGGGGCGCCGGCTATGGCTACACCTTC. Encoded protein: CASREGGGGGAGYGYTF.

The chain joins TRBV5-6 to TRBJ1-6; possible D gene TRBD1, 5 bases. Germline V gene data show CDR1 as SGHDT and CDR2 as YYEEEE. This CDR3 has 15 residues. The germline V and J ends were trimmed by 1 base and 3 bases, with 8 bases remaining between them. The DNA of the CDR3 is TGTGCCAGCAGCTTGTCCGGGGGCTATAATTCACCCCTCCACTTT. Amino acids: CASSLSGGYNSPLHF.

The chain joins TRBV30 to TRBJ1-2; 7 bases agree with TRBD1. CDR1 and CDR2 from the germline V gene are GTSNPN and SVGIG (reference sequence). Unmatched junction bases numbered 7, after V lost 5 bases and J lost 7 bases. The CDR3 covers 12 residues. The CDR3 is CAWDRAVGGYTF. CDR3 bases: TGTGCCTGGGACAGGGCCGTCGGTGGCTACACCTTC.

V is TRBV30 and J is TRBJ1-4, with a possible D match to TRBD1 (6 bases). CDR1 is GTSNPN, CDR2 SVGIG, per germline (reference sequence). V was clipped by 2 bases and J by 3 bases, with 7 bases between them. The CDR3 has 13 residues. CDR3 residues: CAWSRTANEKLFF. The CDR3 bases are TGTGCCTGGAGTAGGACAGCTAATGAAAAACTGTTTTTT.

The chain employs TRBV19 and TRBJ2-3, with 7 nucleotides matching TRBD2. With 7 bases clipped from V and 1 base from J, the junction kept 11 bases outside the gene matches. The CDR3 runs to 16 residues. Per the germline V gene, CDR1 is LNHDA and CDR2 is SQIVND (reference sequence). CDR3 loop: CASTQREGPGTDTQYF. The CDR3 bases are TGTGCCAGTACTCAGAGGGAGGGACCGGGCACAGATACGCAGTATTTT.

The chain joins TRBV7-8 to TRBJ1-2, with TRBD1 matching over 11 bases. The junction had 10 bases not matched to a gene; V was cut back by 5 bases and J by 14 bases. This CDR3 comprises 13 residues. In germline, CDR1 is SGHVS, CDR2 FQNEAQ. CDR3 sequence reads: CASSRGQGARGTF. Written as DNA, the CDR3 is TGTGCCAGCAGCCGAGGACAGGGGGCGAGAGGTACCTTC.

The rearrangement joins TRBV5-1 to TRBJ2-7; 7 bases agree with TRBD1. Trimming cost V 4 bases and J 3 bases; bases outside gene matches: 16. Per the germline V gene, CDR1 is SGHRS and CDR2 is YFSETQ. The CDR3 totals 17 residues. CDR3 amino acids: CASSPGRGQIYDYEQYF. Here the CDR3 DNA reads TGCGCCAGCAGCCCCGGAAGGGGACAGATCTACGACTACGAGCAGTACTTC. Based on the CDR3 plus reference TRBV5-1 and TRBJ2-7, the full variable domain is KAGVTQTPRYLIKTRGQQVTLSCSPISGHRSVSWYQQTPGQGLQFLFEYFSETQRNKGNFPGRFSGRQFSNSRSEMNVSTLELGDSALYLCASSPGRGQIYDYEQYFGPGTRLTVT.

The chain employs TRBV6-2 or TRBV6-3 and TRBJ2-5, with TRBD2 matching 10 bases. J gave up 1 base and V 2 bases, and 7 bases lay outside the gene matches. The CDR3 covers 17 residues. Germline loops: CDR1 MNHEY, CDR2 SVGEGT. CDR3 amino acids: CASSYPRLAGAQETQYF. The CDR3 DNA sequence: TGTGCCAGCAGTTACCCCAGACTAGCGGGCGCCCAAGAGACCCAGTACTTC.

The chain has TRBV19 and TRBJ1-6; D is possibly TRBD1 (5 bases). V shed 6 bases and J shed 10 bases, with 13 bases lying between them. CDR1 and CDR2 (germline): LNHDA, SQIVND (reference sequence). The CDR3 spans 13 residues. The CDR3 region is CASRDNVKSPLHF. For the CDR3, the DNA is TGTGCCAGTAGGGACAATGTTAAGTCACCCCTCCACTTT. The full variable domain, completed using reference TRBV19 and TRBJ1-6, is DGGITQSPKYLFRKEGQNVTLSCEQNLNHDAMYWYRQDPGQGLRLIYYSQIVNDFQKGDIAEGYSVSREKKESFPLTVTSAQKNPTAFYLCASRDNVKSPLHFGNGTRLTVT.

This clone was counted between two and nine times. The chain couples TRBV18 to TRBJ1-2; D is ambiguous. This CDR3 has 18 amino acids. The germline V gene has CDR1 KGHSH and CDR2 LQKENI. Between the trimmed V and J ends, which lost 6 bases and 0 bases, there was a span of 23 bases. CDR3 amino acids: CASSRLREGAWTNYGYTF. The CDR3 DNA follows: TGTGCCAGCTCCCGACTTCGGGAGGGCGCCTGGACTAACTATGGCTACACCTTC.

This chain joins TRBV12-3 or TRBV12-4 and TRBJ2-7; 7 positions agree with TRBD1. V was clipped by 8 bases and J by 0 bases; unmatched bases: 1. CDR3 length: 12 amino acids. The DNA of the CDR3 is TGTGCCAGCGGGACAGACTCCTACGAGCAGTACTTC. This gives the protein CASGTDSYEQYF.

The chain carries TRBV19 and TRBJ2-7, with D possibly TRBD2 on 5 matching bases. The CDR3 length is 11 residues. V was trimmed by 9 bases and J by 3 bases, leaving 9 bases between them. Germline CDR1 LNHDA, CDR2 SQIVND (reference sequence). As DNA, the CDR3 is TGTGCCAGGGACTCCAGCTACGAGCAGTACTTC. It encodes CARDSSYEQYF.

The rearrangement uses TRBV11-1 and TRBJ2-3, with 8 positions matching TRBD2. Germline trimming cut 8 bases from V and 0 bases from J; bases unmatched to any gene: 7. CDR3 length: 15 amino acids. Germline V CDR1 and CDR2: SGHAT, FQDESV (reference sequence). In DNA, the CDR3 is TGTGCCAGCGGCACGGGGACTAGTAGCACAGATACGCAGTATTTT. This encodes CASGTGTSSTDTQYF. The full variable domain, in which reference TRBV11-1 and TRBJ2-3 provide the parts outside the CDR3, is EAEVAQSPRYKITEKSQAVAFWCDPISGHATLYWYRQILGQGPELLVQFQDESVVDDSQLPKDRFSAERLKGVDSTLKIQPAELGDSAMYLCASGTGTSSTDTQYFGPGTRLTVL.

The V and J genes are TRBV3-1 (or the pseudogene TRBV3-2) and TRBJ2-7; 10 nucleotides line up with TRBD1. This CDR3 is built from 15 residues. J gave up 5 bases and V 5 bases, and 9 bases lay outside the gene matches. Germline CDR1 is LGHDT and CDR2 is YNNKEL (reference sequence). The CDR3 sequence is CASSFRQGALHEQYF. CDR3 bases: TGTGCCAGCAGCTTCCGACAGGGGGCGCTCCACGAGCAGTACTTC.